What follows are 28 T cell receptor beta chains derived from one specimen sequenced in a study of blood T cell repertoires in COVID-19. Profiling relied on immunoSEQ multiplex PCR, and the TCRdb table lists in-frame clones only, not all of them. The sample records under 100,000 clones, about 81% being singletons. The specimen was peripheral blood. The source is a human donor in a cohort sampled during active COVID-19.

The chain has TRBV6-5 and TRBJ2-4, with D possibly matching TRBD1 (5 bases). V lost 6 bases and J 6 bases, leaving 12 bases between the germline ends. The CDR3 contains 13 residues. The germline V gene has CDR1 MNHEY and CDR2 SVGAGI. CDR3 DNA sequence: TGTGCCAGCAGACACGGACACTTAAACATTCAGTACTTC. It yields the protein CASRHGHLNIQYF.

This sequence joins TRBV5-1 and TRBJ2-1; possible D gene TRBD1, 5 bases. V was trimmed by 4 bases and J by 2 bases, leaving 13 bases between them. The CDR3 contains 15 residues. Germline CDR1 and CDR2: SGHRS and YFSETQ. The CDR3 sequence: CASSMAGITYNEQFF. CDR3 DNA: TGCGCCAGCAGCATGGCAGGGATTACCTACAATGAGCAGTTCTTC.

J is TRBJ2-1 and V is TRBV7-9, with D possibly matching TRBD2 (5 bases). This CDR3 has 14 residues. Per the germline V gene, CDR1 is SEHNR and CDR2 is FQNEAQ (reference sequence). The V and J ends lost 3 bases and 3 bases respectively, with 9 bases between them. CDR3 loop: CASSFQRSYNEQFF. As DNA, the CDR3 is TGTGCCAGCAGCTTTCAGCGGAGCTACAATGAGCAGTTCTTC.

The genes are TRBV4-3 and TRBJ2-5, with 9 nucleotides matching TRBD1. From germline, CDR1 is LGHNA and CDR2 YSLEER. This CDR3 has 14 residues. Trimming cost V 4 bases and J 4 bases; bases outside gene matches: 4. Here the CDR3 reads CASSRTTGGETQYF. In DNA form, the CDR3 reads TGCGCCAGCAGCCGCACGACAGGGGGAGAGACCCAGTACTTC.

CDR3: CASSPTTMAGGGGELFF. For the CDR3, the DNA is TGTGCCAGCAGTCCCACGACTATGGCGGGGGGTGGCGGGGAGCTGTTTTTT. J is TRBJ2-2 and V is TRBV28; TRBD2 matches at 8 bases. The CDR3 consists of 17 residues. The V segment lost 5 bases and the J segment 7 bases; nucleotides outside the gene matches: 15. Germline V gene sequence: CDR1 MDHEN, CDR2 SYDVKM.

The rearrangement links TRBV7-9 to TRBJ1-2, with D possibly being TRBD1 (5 bases). The CDR3 is 16 residues long. Trimming took off 0 bases at V and 4 bases at J, with 15 bases between the two ends. Germline V lookup: CDR1 SEHNR, CDR2 FQNEAQ (reference sequence). CDR3 sequence reads: CASSLAYRTGGYGYTF. The CDR3 DNA is TGTGCCAGCAGCTTAGCCTACAGAACCGGGGGCTATGGCTACACCTTC.

Notes on this clone: A read error is possible here, since a much larger clone lies one base away. This chain connects TRBV3-1 (or the pseudogene TRBV3-2) to TRBJ1-5, with a weak D call TRBD1 (5 bases). The CDR3 is 11 residues long. Germline-derived CDR1 and CDR2 are LGHDT and YNNKEL (reference sequence). V shed 7 bases and J shed 9 bases, with 10 bases lying between them. The CDR3 nucleotides are TGTGCCAGCACAGGGTTATGGCCCCAGCATTTT. This codes for CASTGLWPQHF.

This sequence joins TRBV5-1 and TRBJ1-3; perhaps TRBD1 as D (5 bases). Trimming cost V 3 bases and J 0 bases, with 10 bases left between them. Looked up from germline, CDR1 is SGHRS and CDR2 is YFSETQ. The CDR3 is 15 residues long. CDR3 residues: CASSSAGISGNTIYF. DNA for the CDR3: TGCGCCAGCAGCTCGGCAGGGATCTCTGGAAACACCATATATTTT.

This rearrangement joins TRBV30 to TRBJ2-3; weak D call: TRBD1 (6 bases). The V gene's germline CDR1 is GTSNPN and CDR2 SVGIG (reference sequence). This CDR3 comprises 14 residues. The V gene lost 2 bases and the J gene lost 5 bases, with 14 bases spanning the gap. CDR3 loop: CAWSLLGGEDTQYF. For the CDR3, the DNA is TGTGCCTGGAGTTTGCTAGGGGGTGAAGATACGCAGTATTTT.

The chain couples TRBV7-8 to TRBJ2-7; 11 bases match TRBD2. The V gene end was trimmed by 3 bases and the J gene end by 6 bases; junction bases not matched to a gene: 7. Germline loops: CDR1 SGHVS, CDR2 FQNEAQ. This CDR3 region has 15 residues. The CDR3 loop reads CASSFLAGGPLEQYF. CDR3 coding DNA: TGTGCCAGCAGCTTCTTAGCGGGGGGGCCTCTCGAGCAGTACTTC.

This chain joins TRBV11-2 and TRBJ2-1; 8 nucleotides align to TRBD2. The CDR3 is made up of 16 amino acids. Unmatched junction bases numbered 6, after V lost 5 bases and J lost 0 bases. Germline V gives CDR1 SGHAT, CDR2 FQNNGV. CDR3 region: CASSQPRGASYNEQFF. The CDR3 DNA follows: TGTGCCAGCAGCCAACCGCGGGGGGCCTCCTACAATGAGCAGTTCTTC.

This sequence joins TRBV10-3 and TRBJ2-1; 10 bases align to TRBD1. There are 13 residues in the CDR3. Per germline, CDR1 ENHRY and CDR2 SYGVKD. With V trimmed by 10 bases and J by 5 bases, 5 bases remained unmatched. The chain's CDR3 is CATTGTGDNEQFF. The CDR3 nucleotides read TGTGCCACCACCGGGACAGGGGACAATGAGCAGTTCTTC.

The rearrangement links TRBV19 to TRBJ1-1; D is uncertain. V lost 5 bases and J 4 bases, leaving 17 bases between the germline ends. This CDR3 spans 15 amino acids. Germline CDR1 and CDR2: LNHDA and SQIVND (reference sequence). The CDR3 here is CASSPRVLMGTEAFF. The CDR3 DNA reads as TGTGCCAGTAGTCCCCGGGTCCTAATGGGCACTGAAGCTTTCTTT.

The V gene is TRBV28, the J gene TRBJ1-1; possibly TRBD1 for D (5 bases). This CDR3 contains 18 residues. Trimming took off 5 bases at V and 0 bases at J, with 22 bases between the two ends. CDR1 is MDHEN, CDR2 SYDVKM, per germline. The CDR3 region has the DNA TGTGCCAGCAGTCCAGAGCCGGGACTCCATCGGTTGAACACTGAAGCTTTCTTT. It encodes CASSPEPGLHRLNTEAFF.

The chain combines TRBV7-9 with TRBJ2-5, with TRBD1 identical over 8 bases. Per the germline V gene, CDR1 is SEHNR and CDR2 is FQNEAQ (reference sequence). J lost 2 bases, V lost 1 base, and 6 bases had no gene match. This CDR3 region has 16 residues. CDR3 nucleotides: TGTGCCAGCAGCTTAGGATCGGGGACAGGACAAGAGACCCAGTACTTC. Translating gives CASSLGSGTGQETQYF.

The chain carries TRBV4-1 and TRBJ2-1; D uncertain. Germline CDR1 MGHRA, CDR2 YSYEKL. This CDR3 comprises 12 residues. Trimming removed 6 bases from V and 5 bases from J, with 8 bases in between. The CDR3 DNA follows: TGCGCCAGCAGTCTAGTGAACAATGAGCAGTTCTTC. This gives the protein CASSLVNNEQFF.

For this clone: One junction end disagrees with the germline gene, perhaps due to a read error. CDR3 in amino acids: CASSLAAGTHLYEQYF. For the CDR3, the DNA is TGTGCCAGCAGCCTAGCCGCCGGGACACATCTCTACGAGCAGTACTTC. The chain combines TRBV7-9 with TRBJ2-7, with D perhaps matching TRBD1 (6 bases). Germline V lookup: CDR1 SEHNR, CDR2 FQNEAQ (reference sequence). CDR3 size: 16 residues.

The chain links TRBV3-1 (or the pseudogene TRBV3-2) to TRBJ2-2; TRBD1 agrees at 8 bases. This CDR3 is 16 amino acids long. The germline CDR1 and CDR2 sequences are LGHDT and YNNKEL (reference sequence). V shed 4 bases and J 1 base; nucleotides not matched to a gene: 5. The CDR3 spells CASSPDRGWNTGELFF. CDR3 sequence (DNA): TGTGCCAGCAGCCCAGACAGGGGCTGGAACACCGGGGAGCTGTTTTTT.

The chain has TRBV7-6 and TRBJ2-2, with 7 positions matching TRBD1. Trimming removed 4 bases from V and 7 bases from J; junction bases left unmatched: 9. CDR3 length: 15 amino acids. Germline V lookup: CDR1 SGHVS, CDR2 FNYEAQ. The CDR3 sequence: CASSSPRQGVGELFF. The CDR3 nucleotides read TGTGCCAGCAGCTCGCCCCGGCAGGGGGTCGGGGAGCTGTTTTTT.

This clone has more than one count but fewer than ten. The rearrangement uses TRBV5-4 and TRBJ1-6, with D perhaps TRBD1 (6 bases). V was cut by 6 bases and J by 3 bases, with 13 bases left in between. Germline V gives CDR1 SGHNT, CDR2 YYREEE (reference sequence). The CDR3 spans 15 residues. The CDR3 region is CASMITGNYNSPLHF. As DNA, the CDR3 is TGTGCCAGCATGATTACAGGGAACTATAATTCACCCCTCCACTTT.

The chain joins TRBV5-1 to TRBJ2-2; D gene ambiguous. This CDR3 is built from 16 residues. The germline V and J ends were trimmed by 4 bases and 6 bases, with 19 bases remaining between them. Germline lookup yields CDR1 SGHRS and CDR2 YFSETQ. CDR3 amino acids: CASSPPWSSGPGELFF. The DNA of the CDR3 is TGCGCCAGCAGCCCACCCTGGTCCTCAGGTCCCGGGGAGCTGTTTTTT.

The rearrangement joins TRBV18 to TRBJ2-3, with D perhaps matching TRBD1 (5 bases). Looked up from germline, CDR1 is KGHSH and CDR2 is LQKENI. The V gene lost 3 bases and the J gene lost 6 bases, with 13 bases spanning the gap. The CDR3 spans 14 residues. CDR3 nucleotides: TGTGCCAGCTCACCGCGCCAGGGAAAGGATACGCAGTATTTT. It encodes CASSPRQGKDTQYF. The whole variable domain, remainder taken from reference TRBV18 and TRBJ2-3, is NAGVMQNPRHLVRRRGQEARLRCSPMKGHSHVYWYRQLPEEGLKFMVYLQKENIIDESGMPKERFSAEFPKEGPSILRIQQVVRGDSAAYFCASSPRQGKDTQYFGPGTRLTVL.

The rearrangement links TRBV27 to TRBJ1-4; D is unclear. Trimming shortened V by 4 bases and J by 13 bases, and 10 bases separated the two germline ends. CDR1 and CDR2 from the germline V gene are MNHEY and SMNVEV (reference sequence). This CDR3 contains 11 residues. The CDR3 protein is CASSSPRGLFF. The DNA for the CDR3 is TGTGCCAGCAGTTCCCCTCGGGGACTGTTTTTT.

This clone was recorded a few times. The chain links TRBV5-5 to TRBJ2-2; 8 bases are a match to TRBD1. With 4 bases clipped from V and 1 base from J, the junction kept 15 bases outside the gene matches. This CDR3 contains 19 residues. In germline, CDR1 is SGHKS, CDR2 YYEKEE (reference sequence). CDR3 in DNA: TGTGCCAGCAGCGGTAGGACAGGGCGGGAATTTGGGAACACCGGGGAGCTGTTTTTT. It yields the protein CASSGRTGREFGNTGELFF.

The gene calls are TRBV7-9 and TRBJ1-3, with 10 bases aligning to TRBD1. Germline trimming cut 10 bases from V and 1 base from J; bases unmatched to any gene: 4. The V gene's germline CDR1 is SEHNR and CDR2 FQNEAQ (reference sequence). This CDR3 has 14 residues. The chain's CDR3 is CATDRGLSGNTIYF. The CDR3, as DNA: TGTGCCACCGACAGGGGGCTTTCTGGAAACACCATATATTTT.

The chain couples TRBV11-2 to TRBJ1-1, with TRBD1 identical over 11 bases. This CDR3 contains 13 residues. Germline CDR1 and CDR2: SGHAT and FQNNGV. With 5 bases clipped from V and 9 bases from J, the junction kept 5 bases outside the gene matches. CDR3 residues: CASSPDRGQKAFF. Written as DNA, the CDR3 is TGTGCCAGCAGCCCGGACAGGGGGCAAAAAGCTTTCTTT.

The rearrangement uses TRBV6-2 or TRBV6-3 and TRBJ1-1, with 9 positions matching TRBD1. This CDR3 region has 15 residues. V shed 5 bases and J 6 bases; nucleotides not matched to a gene: 10. Looked up from germline, CDR1 is MNHEY and CDR2 is SVGEGT. CDR3 sequence (DNA): TGTGCCAGCAGTAAAAACCTACAGGGGGCGGCTGAAGCTTTCTTT. This gives the protein CASSKNLQGAAEAFF.

V is TRBV4-2 and J is TRBJ2-5; D may be TRBD1 (6 bases). CDR1 LGHNA and CDR2 YNFKEQ come from the germline V gene. V was shortened by 3 bases and J by 1 base, with 9 bases between the two germline ends. CDR3 length equals 14 residues. The CDR3 DNA follows: TGTGCCAGCAGCCAGAGGACAGTCCAAGAGACCCAGTACTTC. Residues: CASSQRTVQETQYF.